This T cell receptor beta chain was captured in a study of OX40 agonist ivuxolimab in advanced cancers. For the study at large: Patients were infused with ivuxolimab every 2 weeks at 0.01 to 10 mg/kg. Study results and caveats: The study did not work out the antigen specificity of the expanded peripheral T cells. The study found that CD8+ T cells averaged more expanded clones than CD4+.

The J segment lost 5 bases and the V segment lost 1 base, leaving 1 base of the junction unmatched. CDR1 is SGHTA and CDR2 is FQGTGA in the germline V gene. The CDR3 is 14 residues long. On this clone itself: Antigen: not known.

This table comes from immunoSEQ multiplex PCR, and its TCRdb copy is limited to in-frame clones, with some not included. The sample holds about 58,000 clones, 91% seen once. The source of this sequence is an adult with an advanced solid tumor such as melanoma, head and neck, liver or kidney cancer. This rearrangement joins TRBV7-3 to TRBJ2-1; 8 nucleotides match TRBD2. Sequencing was performed on CD4+ or CD8+ T cells sorted from blood, taken in a trial of the OX40 agonist ivuxolimab. CDR3 bases: TGTGCCAGCAGCTTAATGGGACTAGACAATGAGCAGTTCTTC. Translation: CASSLMGLDNEQFF.